A single sample is the source of the 17 T cell receptor beta chains below, sequenced in a study of regulatory dendritic cells for organ transplantation. Sorted T cells were CFSE-labeled and cultured 5 days with allogeneic regulatory or mature dendritic cells at 1:10. No antigen is known for these receptors. Sequencing used immunoSEQ multiplex PCR; TCRdb keeps in-frame clones, though not all of them. This sample carries fewer than 5,000 clones, 71% of them seen once, and the ten largest clones take around 25%. The sample was memory CD8+ T cells from blood cultured with dendritic cells. Documented subset: CD45RO+ memory T cells. Receptor source: a human donor in good health.

The chain recombines TRBV7-9 with TRBJ2-2; 9 nucleotides match TRBD1. The V segment lost 5 bases and the J segment 6 bases; nucleotides outside the gene matches: 19. Germline CDR1 SEHNR, CDR2 FQNEAQ (reference sequence). The CDR3 has 19 residues. CDR3 DNA: TGTGCCAGCAGCGGTAGCCGGGACAGGGTTTTTGAGGCGGCCGGGGAGCTGTTTTTT. Encoded protein: CASSGSRDRVFEAAGELFF. Complete variable domain (other parts from reference TRBV7-9 and TRBJ2-2): DTGVSQNPRHKITKRGQNVTFRCDPISEHNRLYWYRQTLGQGPEFLTYFQNEAQLEKSRLLSDRFSAERPKGSFSTLEIQRTEQGDSAMYLCASSGSRDRVFEAAGELFFGEGSRLTVL.

CDR3 nucleotide sequence: TGTGCCAGCAGTTTTACAGGGTTGGGGGACACTGAAGCTTTCTTT. This codes for CASSFTGLGDTEAFF. The chain recombines TRBV7-2 with TRBJ1-1; D is perhaps TRBD1 (6 bases). This CDR3 is built from 15 residues. Trimming stripped 6 bases from V and 3 bases from J, with 17 bases between. CDR1 is SGHTA, CDR2 FQGNSA, per germline. Supplemented by reference TRBV7-2 and TRBJ1-1, the full variable domain reads GAGVSQSPSNKVTEKGKDVELRCDPISGHTALYWYRQSLGQGLEFLIYFQGNSAPDKSGLPSDRFSAERTGGSVSTLTIQRTQQEDSAVYLCASSFTGLGDTEAFFGQGTRLTVV.

This clone has just one count. The chain is built from TRBV4-2 and TRBJ2-7, with 8 bases that match TRBD2. Germline CDR1 is LGHNA and CDR2 is YNFKEQ. The CDR3 spans 14 residues. V shed 6 bases, J shed 5 bases, and the junction held 9 bases outside the gene matches. CDR3 sequence (DNA): TGTGCCAGCAGTTACGTCGCGGGAGGTCACGAGCAGTACTTC. Protein product: CASSYVAGGHEQYF.

This clone was picked up a small number of times. This rearrangement joins TRBV7-9 to TRBJ1-2; 9 nucleotides match TRBD1. This CDR3 contains 13 residues. The ends lost 4 bases at V and 10 bases at J; junction bases unmatched: 7. Germline CDR1 is SEHNR and CDR2 is FQNEAQ (reference sequence). The CDR3 nucleotides are TGTGCCAGCAGCTACCCGGGACAGGGAGTCTACACCTTC. Protein product: CASSYPGQGVYTF.

The chain joins TRBV7-9 to TRBJ1-2; 8 bases line up with TRBD1. CDR1 and CDR2 (germline): SEHNR, FQNEAQ (reference sequence). The CDR3 has 16 amino acids. The V segment lost 5 bases and the J segment 4 bases; nucleotides outside the gene matches: 12. CDR3: CASSPSNRGSIYGYTF. The CDR3 DNA is TGTGCCAGCAGCCCCAGCAACAGGGGGTCCATCTATGGCTACACCTTC.

The V gene is TRBV2, the J gene TRBJ1-2; 8 bases line up with TRBD1. The CDR3 sequence is 15 residues long. Unmatched junction bases numbered 11, after V lost 6 bases and J lost 5 bases. Germline loops: CDR1 SNHLY, CDR2 FYNNEI. CDR3 sequence: CASRGPRQGRYGYTF. The DNA of the CDR3 is TGTGCCAGCAGGGGCCCTAGACAGGGGCGGTATGGCTACACCTTC.

The chain carries TRBV9 and TRBJ2-1; D not certain. Trimming pared 4 bases from V and 5 bases from J, leaving 22 bases between. This CDR3 contains 17 residues. Looked up from germline, CDR1 is SGDLS and CDR2 is YYNGEE. The chain's CDR3 is CASSTLRTPRRNNEQFF. Here the CDR3 DNA reads TGTGCCAGCAGCACACTAAGGACGCCGCGCCGGAACAATGAGCAGTTCTTC. The complete variable domain, with remaining parts taken from reference TRBV9 and TRBJ2-1, reads DSGVTQTPKHLITATGQRVTLRCSPRSGDLSVYWYQQSLDQGLQFLIQYYNGEERAKGNILERFSAQQFPDLHSELNLSSLELGDSALYFCASSTLRTPRRNNEQFFGPGTRLTVL.

In this sample, this clone turned up a few times. This chain connects TRBV6-1 to TRBJ1-4; D possibly corresponds to TRBD1 (5 bases). Germline V gene sequence: CDR1 MNHNS, CDR2 SASEGT. The CDR3 extends over 14 amino acids. Trimming cost V 7 bases and J 7 bases, with 16 bases left between them. As DNA, the CDR3 is TGTGCCAGCACCAGGGCCCATGAAAGTGAAAAACTGTTTTTT. Translation: CASTRAHESEKLFF.

This chain links TRBV4-3 with TRBJ2-7, with 8 bases that match TRBD1. CDR1 is LGHNA and CDR2 is YSLEER in the germline V gene. V dropped 1 base and J dropped 4; count of bases not matched to a gene: 6. The length of the CDR3 is 15 residues. CDR3 in amino acids: CASSQVGTGPYEQYF. The CDR3 nucleotides read TGCGCCAGCAGCCAAGTAGGGACAGGACCTTACGAGCAGTACTTC.

The rearrangement links TRBV2 to TRBJ1-2; 7 bases line up with TRBD1. Trimming at V came to 3 bases and at J to 3 bases, leaving 4 bases not matched to a gene. The CDR3 length is 14 residues. Germline values: CDR1 SNHLY, CDR2 FYNNEI. The CDR3: CASSETGQYYGYTF. CDR3 bases: TGTGCCAGCAGTGAGACAGGGCAGTACTATGGCTACACCTTC.

This rearrangement joins TRBV4-3 to TRBJ2-7; D is uncertain. Per germline, CDR1 LGHNA and CDR2 YSLEER. Trimming took 1 base from V and 1 from J, leaving 8 bases between them. There are 14 residues in the CDR3. The CDR3 DNA follows: TGCGCCAGCAGCCAAGCCGGCGGTTCCTACGAGCAGTACTTC. Translating gives CASSQAGGSYEQYF.

This chain links TRBV5-1 with TRBJ2-2; 9 bases fit TRBD2. Germline V gene lookup returns CDR1 SGHRS and CDR2 YFSETQ. The V and J ends lost 4 bases and 7 bases, in that order; junction bases with no gene match: 8. The CDR3 spans 15 residues. The CDR3 loop reads CASSMAEREVGELFF. CDR3 coding DNA: TGCGCCAGCAGCATGGCCGAGCGGGAGGTCGGGGAGCTGTTTTTT.

This clone was observed a few times. CDR3 region: CASSLVVNYGYTF. CDR3 coding DNA: TGTGCCAGCAGCTTAGTGGTTAACTATGGCTACACCTTC. The V and J genes are TRBV7-9 and TRBJ1-2; D is ambiguous. The CDR3 has 13 amino acids. CDR1 and CDR2 from the germline V gene are SEHNR and FQNEAQ (reference sequence). V was cut by 1 base and J by 1 base, with 4 bases left in between.

The rearrangement links TRBV4-1 to TRBJ2-5, with a weak D call TRBD2 (7 bases). CDR3 length: 18 amino acids. Germline V lookup: CDR1 MGHRA, CDR2 YSYEKL. Trimming pared 4 bases from V and 3 bases from J, leaving 24 bases between. CDR3 region: CASSPYHLAERGKETQYF. For the CDR3, the DNA is TGCGCCAGCAGCCCCTATCACCTAGCGGAGAGGGGGAAAGAGACCCAGTACTTC.

This rearrangement joins TRBV28 to TRBJ2-4, with D unclear. Germline V lookup: CDR1 MDHEN, CDR2 SYDVKM. The CDR3 contains 16 residues. The V end was cut by 1 base, the J end by 0 bases, with 10 bases between. The CDR3 DNA reads as TGTGCCAGCAGTTTATATCAATCTCTAGCCAAAAACATTCAGTACTTC. Translated, it gives CASSLYQSLAKNIQYF.

The rearrangement uses TRBV6-5 and TRBJ2-1, with a tentative D call TRBD2 (5 bases). This CDR3 is 12 amino acids long. CDR1 is MNHEY, CDR2 SVGAGI, per germline. The ends were cut back, 7 bases at V and 7 bases at J, with 11 bases in the middle. CDR3 sequence: CASTPPGNEQFF. CDR3 sequence (DNA): TGTGCCAGCACACCCCCGGGGAATGAGCAGTTCTTC.

The chain combines TRBV6-1 with TRBJ1-1; D gene ambiguous. Germline CDR1 and CDR2: MNHNS and SASEGT. The CDR3 extends over 15 amino acids. Deletions cut 3 bases from V and 0 bases from J, with 11 bases between. CDR3 protein: CASSDRRVMNTEAFF. In DNA form, the CDR3 reads TGTGCCAGCAGTGACAGAAGAGTCATGAACACTGAAGCTTTCTTT.